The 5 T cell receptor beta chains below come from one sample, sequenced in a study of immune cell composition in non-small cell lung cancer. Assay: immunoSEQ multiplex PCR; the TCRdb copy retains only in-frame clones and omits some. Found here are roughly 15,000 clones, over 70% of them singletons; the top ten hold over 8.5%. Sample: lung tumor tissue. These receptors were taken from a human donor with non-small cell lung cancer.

The CDR3 loop is CASSWAGTANEKLFF. The CDR3 coding sequence is TGCGCCAGCAGCTGGGCGGGGACTGCAAATGAAAAACTGTTTTTT. The chain employs TRBV5-1 and TRBJ1-4, with D possibly being TRBD1 (5 bases). Germline lookup yields CDR1 SGHRS and CDR2 YFSETQ. V gave up 3 bases and J gave up 5 bases, with 14 bases separating them. The CDR3 has 15 residues.

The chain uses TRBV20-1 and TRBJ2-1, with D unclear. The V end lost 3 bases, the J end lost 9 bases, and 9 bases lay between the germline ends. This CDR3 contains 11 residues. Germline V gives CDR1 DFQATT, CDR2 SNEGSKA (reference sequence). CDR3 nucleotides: TGCAGTGCTAGTGCGCACGCTGAGCAGTTCTTC. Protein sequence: CSASAHAEQFF.

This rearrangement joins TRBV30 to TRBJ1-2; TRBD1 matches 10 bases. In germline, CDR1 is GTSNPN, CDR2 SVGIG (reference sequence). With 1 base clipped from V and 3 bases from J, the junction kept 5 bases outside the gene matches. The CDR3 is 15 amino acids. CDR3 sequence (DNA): TGTGCCTGGAGTGGGACGACAGGGGGCGACTATGGCTACACCTTC. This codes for CAWSGTTGGDYGYTF.

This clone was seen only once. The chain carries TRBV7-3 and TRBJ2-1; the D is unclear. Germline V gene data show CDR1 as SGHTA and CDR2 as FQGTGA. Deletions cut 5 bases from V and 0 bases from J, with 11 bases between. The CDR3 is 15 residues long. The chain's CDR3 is CASSPRESSYNEQFF. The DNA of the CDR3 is TGTGCCAGCAGCCCAAGGGAAAGCTCCTACAATGAGCAGTTCTTC. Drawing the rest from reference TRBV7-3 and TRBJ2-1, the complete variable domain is GAGVSQTPSNKVTEKGKYVELRCDPISGHTALYWYRQSLGQGPEFLIYFQGTGAADDSGLPNDRFFAVRPEGSVSTLKIQRTERGDSAVYLCASSPRESSYNEQFFGPGTRLTVL.

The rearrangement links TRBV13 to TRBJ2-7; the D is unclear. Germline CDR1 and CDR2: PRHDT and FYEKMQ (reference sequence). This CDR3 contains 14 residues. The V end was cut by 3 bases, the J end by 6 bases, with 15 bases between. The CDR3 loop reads CASSFGLVRVEQYF. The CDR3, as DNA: TGTGCCAGCAGCTTTGGTCTAGTCCGAGTCGAGCAGTACTTC.